Below are 9 T cell receptor beta chains sequenced from a single sample in a study of OX40 agonist ivuxolimab in advanced cancers. Libraries were made using the immunoSEQ multiplex PCR assay. TCRdb obtained this table from immuneACCESS and retained in-frame rearrangements with V and J assigned. These tables miss some clones; where compared with another copy, unresolved V genes account for less than half of the shortfall, and the remainder is unexplained. This sample is represented by tens of thousands of clones; around 77% of them were singletons. Jointly, the top ten make up about 19% of the sample. The specimen comprised CD4+ or CD8+ T cells sorted from blood, sampled in a trial of the OX40 agonist ivuxolimab. These receptors were obtained from an adult with an advanced solid tumor such as melanoma, head and neck, liver or kidney cancer.

This sequence joins TRBV7-7 and TRBJ2-7, with TRBD1 identical over 9 bases. This CDR3 has 14 residues. Germline CDR1 SSHAT, CDR2 FNYEAQ (reference sequence). The CDR3: CARVRRYRGHEQYF. Written as DNA, the CDR3 is TGTGCTAGAGTACGCAGATACAGGGGGCATGAGCAGTACTTC.

The chain couples TRBV7-9 to TRBJ2-3; 10 bases align to TRBD1. V was pared by 4 bases and J by 0 bases, with 4 bases of the junction left unmatched. Germline values: CDR1 SEHNR, CDR2 FQNEAQ (reference sequence). The CDR3 sequence is 16 residues long. CDR3 nucleotide sequence: TGTGCCAGCAGCTCCTGGGACAGGGGAAGCACAGATACGCAGTATTTT. This translates into CASSSWDRGSTDTQYF. Looking up the rest from reference TRBV7-9 and TRBJ2-3 gives the full variable domain: DTGVSQNPRHKITKRGQNVTFRCDPISEHNRLYWYRQTLGQGPEFLTYFQNEAQLEKSRLLSDRFSAERPKGSFSTLEIQRTEQGDSAMYLCASSSWDRGSTDTQYFGPGTRLTVL.

This clone was observed a single time. The chain carries TRBV2 and TRBJ2-2; 7 bases agree with TRBD1. In germline, CDR1 is SNHLY, CDR2 FYNNEI. CDR3 length equals 16 residues. Trimming took 4 bases from V and 1 from J; bases not matched to a gene: 6. The CDR3 sequence: CASSGKGALNTGELFF. The CDR3 coding sequence is TGTGCCAGCAGTGGAAAGGGGGCCCTGAACACCGGGGAGCTGTTTTTT.

This clone is a singleton in its sample. V gene TRBV11-2 combines with J gene TRBJ2-3; D may be TRBD1 or TRBD2 (6 bases each). The germline V gene encodes CDR1 SGHAT and CDR2 FQNNGV. Between the trimmed V and J ends, which lost 6 bases and 4 bases, there was a span of 26 bases. The CDR3 is made up of 18 amino acids. The CDR3 region has the DNA TGTGCCAGCAGTTATACTGGGGGGCCCTGGACCGGTGCAGATACGCAGTATTTT. The encoded protein is CASSYTGGPWTGADTQYF.

This clone was seen only a few times. V usage is TRBV4-1 and J usage is TRBJ1-3; TRBD1 might be the D (5 bases). The CDR3 sequence is 15 residues long. Germline V gene sequence: CDR1 MGHRA, CDR2 YSYEKL. V was shortened by 6 bases and J by 2 bases, with 14 bases between the two germline ends. CDR3: CASRTGTATGNTIYF. The CDR3 DNA reads as TGCGCCAGCAGAACCGGGACCGCTACTGGAAACACCATATATTTT.

This clone was observed many times. The genes are TRBV4-3 and TRBJ2-2; D remains ambiguous. From germline, CDR1 is LGHNA and CDR2 YSLEER. The V and J ends lost 4 bases and 3 bases respectively, with 12 bases between them. This CDR3 is 15 amino acids long. CDR3 region: CASSPRVGYTGELFF. The CDR3, as DNA: TGCGCCAGCAGCCCGAGAGTGGGCTACACCGGGGAGCTGTTTTTT.

The genes are TRBV2 and TRBJ1-2; no firm D call. This CDR3 has 15 amino acids. Germline CDR1 reads SNHLY; CDR2 reads FYNNEI. With 3 bases removed from V and 2 bases from J, the gap between germline ends came to 13 bases. The CDR3 nucleotides are TGTGCCAGCAGTGAGGTCTTTAAGGGAAACTATGGCTACACCTTC. Translating gives CASSEVFKGNYGYTF.

The chain recombines TRBV27 with TRBJ1-5, with no clear D. Trimming took off 3 bases at V and 5 bases at J, with 8 bases between the two ends. The CDR3 is 13 amino acids. The germline V gene has CDR1 MNHEY and CDR2 SMNVEV (reference sequence). This CDR3 is CASSFFGHQPQHF. CDR3 coding DNA: TGTGCCAGCAGTTTTTTCGGGCATCAGCCCCAGCATTTT.

The rearrangement links TRBV15 to TRBJ2-7, with TRBD1 as a possible D gene (6 bases). V lost 3 bases and J lost 5, with 11 bases in between. Germline-derived CDR1 and CDR2 are LNHNV and YYDKDF (reference sequence). CDR3 length: 13 residues. The CDR3 reads CATSSRTADEQYF. Written as DNA, the CDR3 is TGTGCCACCAGCAGCCGGACAGCAGACGAGCAGTACTTC.